The T cell receptor (beta chain) under discussion was sequenced for a study of cytomegalovirus exposure and HLA in healthy donors. Study-wide results and caveats: Among CMV-associated TCR beta chains, most appeared HLA-restricted in a later analysis.

V was clipped by 3 bases and J by 3 bases; unmatched bases: 7. Germline V CDR1 and CDR2: MNHEY, SVGAGI. This CDR3 spans 16 amino acids. Both 60 Vbeta primers and 13 Jbeta primers went into the PCR. Clones were read by immunoSEQ multiplex PCR, and TCRdb kept only the in-frame ones, dropping some. The sample contains roughly 190,000 clones, around 67% of which appear only once. In its sample, this clone was seen once. Its specificity is unknown. This same CDR3 is encoded by further DNA sequences in the sample. This sequence originates from a woman aged 25 to 39 in good health and CMV-seropositive. J is TRBJ2-7 and V is TRBV6-5, with 11 bases fitting TRBD2. Input material: PBMCs. In DNA, the CDR3 is TGTGCCAGCAGTTATTCCGGACTAGCGGGCAACTACGAGCAGTACTTC. Its translation: CASSYSGLAGNYEQYF.